This T cell receptor beta chain was captured by sequencing in a study of T cells after yellow fever vaccination. In the study overall: Any fraction with a low cell number was prepared using SMART-Seq v4 Ultra Low Input.

The CDR3 consists of 14 residues. V shed 4 bases and J 5 bases; nucleotides not matched to a gene: 6. Germline V CDR1 and CDR2: SGHTA, FQGTGA. Study findings and constraints: The secondary response was weaker, and its peak arrived faster, on day 5 versus 15. Just a small share of clonotypes turned up in the CD4 compartment as well as the CD8 compartment.

By 5'RACE template switching, TCR cDNA was produced, with a universal primer site and UMIs added in the process. One entry per CDR3 protein, called by TCRdb with MiXCR from the 5' RACE reads. The repertoire includes around 500,000 distinct CDR3 sequences, around a fifth of them detected once, and about a sixth sits in the top ten. In the case of this clonotype: No antigen is known for it.

This sample comprised PBMCs, obtained about 20 days after the first yellow fever vaccination. The sequence derives from a young man who received the YFV17D yellow fever vaccine. J is TRBJ2-5 and V is TRBV7-3; TRBD2 aligns across 8 bases. The CDR3 here is CASSSSGGVETQYF. CDR3 sequence (DNA): TGTGCCAGCAGCTCGTCGGGAGGGGTGGAGACCCAGTACTTC.